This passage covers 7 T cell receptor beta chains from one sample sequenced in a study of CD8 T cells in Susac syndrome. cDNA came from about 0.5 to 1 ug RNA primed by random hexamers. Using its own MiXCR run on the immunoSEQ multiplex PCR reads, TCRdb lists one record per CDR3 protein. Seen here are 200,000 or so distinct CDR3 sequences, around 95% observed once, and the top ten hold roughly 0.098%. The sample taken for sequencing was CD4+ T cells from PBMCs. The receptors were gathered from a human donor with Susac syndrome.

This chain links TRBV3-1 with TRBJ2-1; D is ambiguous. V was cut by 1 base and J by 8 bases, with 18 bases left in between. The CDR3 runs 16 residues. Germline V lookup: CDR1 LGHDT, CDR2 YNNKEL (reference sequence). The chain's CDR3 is CASSQGGFMGVDEQFF. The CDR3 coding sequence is TGTGCCAGCAGCCAAGGAGGCTTTATGGGCGTGGATGAGCAGTTCTTC.

This CDR3 reads CASSRTGDYGYTF. The CDR3 DNA is TGTGCCAGTTCCCGGACAGGGGACTATGGCTACACCTTC. This chain joins TRBV19 and TRBJ1-2, with 9 nucleotides matching TRBD1. This CDR3 spans 13 amino acids. The V and J ends lost 8 bases and 3 bases, in that order; junction bases with no gene match: 4. Germline V gene lookup returns CDR1 LNHDA and CDR2 SQIVND (reference sequence).

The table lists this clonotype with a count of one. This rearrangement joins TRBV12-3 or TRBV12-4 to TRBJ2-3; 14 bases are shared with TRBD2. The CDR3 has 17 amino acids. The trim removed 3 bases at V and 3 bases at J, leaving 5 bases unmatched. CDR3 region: CASSLAGLAGDTDTQYF. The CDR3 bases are TGTGCCAGCAGTTTGGCGGGACTAGCGGGGGATACAGATACGCAGTATTTT.

The CDR3 sequence is CASSLSPGLAGELFF. Written as DNA, the CDR3 is TGTGCCAGCAGCTTAAGTCCAGGGTTGGCCGGGGAGCTGTTTTTT. The V gene is TRBV7-3, the J gene TRBJ2-2, with D possibly matching TRBD1 (5 bases). The CDR3 is made up of 15 amino acids. Trimming pared 1 base from V and 6 bases from J, leaving 12 bases between. The germline V gene has CDR1 SGHTA and CDR2 FQGTGA.

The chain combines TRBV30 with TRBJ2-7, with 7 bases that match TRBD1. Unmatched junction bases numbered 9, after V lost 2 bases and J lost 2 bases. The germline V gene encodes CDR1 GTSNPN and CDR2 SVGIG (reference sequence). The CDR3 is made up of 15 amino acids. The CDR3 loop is CAWSLKGGPPYEQYF. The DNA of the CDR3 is TGTGCCTGGAGTCTTAAAGGGGGCCCTCCCTACGAGCAGTACTTC.

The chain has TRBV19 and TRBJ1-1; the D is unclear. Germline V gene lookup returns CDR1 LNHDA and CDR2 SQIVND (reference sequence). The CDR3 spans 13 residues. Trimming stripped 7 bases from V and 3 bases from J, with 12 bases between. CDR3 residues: CASNMEQYTEAFF. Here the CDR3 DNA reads TGTGCCAGTAACATGGAGCAGTACACTGAAGCTTTCTTT.

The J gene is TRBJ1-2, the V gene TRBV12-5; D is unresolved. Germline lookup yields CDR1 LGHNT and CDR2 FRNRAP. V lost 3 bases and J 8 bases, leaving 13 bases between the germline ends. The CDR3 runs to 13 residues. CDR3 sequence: CASGFQVGAGYTF. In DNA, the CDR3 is TGTGCTAGTGGTTTCCAGGTCGGAGCGGGCTACACCTTC.